The source of this TCR beta chain is a study of cytomegalovirus exposure and HLA in healthy donors. Study-wide background: An analysis done earlier identified about 120 million unique TCR beta sequences from approximately 200 million T cells. From donors who were HLA-typed, an early data release held around 80 million unique TCRs.

At collection, donors were nominally healthy, but unrecorded immune exposures were probable. This PCR relied on a set of 60 Vbeta primers and 13 Jbeta primers. The repertoire was sequenced with immunoSEQ multiplex PCR; TCRdb's copy has only in-frame clones and lacks some. The data contain about 130,000 clones, around 77% of them singletons. This CDR3 has 11 residues. The germline V and J ends were trimmed by 7 bases and 4 bases, with 8 bases remaining between them. Germline loops: CDR1 GTSNPN, CDR2 SVGIG (reference sequence). This clone was seen a handful of times. Its specificity is not known. Broader study findings: Sequences of the TCR beta chain were said to predict the HLA-A and HLA-B alleles of most subjects accurately.

The receptor was derived from a male donor in good health and CMV-seropositive. The sample comprised PBMCs. This chain uses TRBV30 with TRBJ1-3; D gene unclear. The CDR3 protein is CASPGGNTIYF. The CDR3 DNA reads as TGTGCCTCCCCGGGGGGAAACACCATATATTTT.